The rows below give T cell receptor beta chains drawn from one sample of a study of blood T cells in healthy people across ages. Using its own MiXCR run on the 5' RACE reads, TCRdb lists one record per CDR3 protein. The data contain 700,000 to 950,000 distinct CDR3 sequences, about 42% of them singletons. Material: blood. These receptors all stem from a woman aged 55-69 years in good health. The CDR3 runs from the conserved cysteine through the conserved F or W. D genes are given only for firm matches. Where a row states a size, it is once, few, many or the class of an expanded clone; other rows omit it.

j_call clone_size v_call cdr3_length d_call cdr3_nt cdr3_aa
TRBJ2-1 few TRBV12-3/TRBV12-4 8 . TGTGCCAGCCAGGGGCAGTTCTTC CASQGQFF
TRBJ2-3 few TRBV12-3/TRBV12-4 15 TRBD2 TGTGCCAGCAGTTCCCCCGAGCGGGGGGCAGATACGCAGTATTTT CASSSPERGADTQYF
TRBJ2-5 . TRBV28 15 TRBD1 TGTGCCAGCAGTTGGGACAGGAGAAACCAAGAGACCCAGTACTTC CASSWDRRNQETQYF
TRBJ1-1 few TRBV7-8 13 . TGTGCCAGCAGCCGTTTAATACAGGGTGAAGCTTTCTTT CASSRLIQGEAFF
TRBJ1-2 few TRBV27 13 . TGTGCCAGCAGTGTAGCAGGTTCCTATGGCTACACCTTC CASSVAGSYGYTF
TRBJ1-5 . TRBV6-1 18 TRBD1 TGTGCCAGCAGTGAAGAAACAGGGGGGGGGTCGGTTAATCAGCCCCAGCATTTT CASSEETGGGSVNQPQHF
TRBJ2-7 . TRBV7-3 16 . TGTGCCAGCAGCCCGACCGCTACAGGGGAGGGCTCCGAGCAGTACTTC CASSPTATGEGSEQYF
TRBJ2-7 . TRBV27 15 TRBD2 TGTGCCAGCAGTCCCTGGGAGGGGTTTTCGGACGAGCAGTACTTC CASSPWEGFSDEQYF
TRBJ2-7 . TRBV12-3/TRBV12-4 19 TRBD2 TGTGCCAGCAGTTTATCTTTCATCCTAGGCGGGAGCTCCTACAATGAGCAGTACTTC CASSLSFILGGSSYNEQYF
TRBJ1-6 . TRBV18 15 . TGTGCCAGCTCACCCTCAGGGGAAGAGGACTCACCCCTCCACTTT CASSPSGEEDSPLHF
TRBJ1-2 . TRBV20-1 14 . TGCAGTGCTAGCGGGGAAGGTGTCTGGTATGGCTACACCTTC CSASGEGVWYGYTF
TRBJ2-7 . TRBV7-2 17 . TGTGCCAGCAGCTTAGCGCATGGGGGTCGGGACTCCTACGAGCAGTACTTC CASSLAHGGRDSYEQYF
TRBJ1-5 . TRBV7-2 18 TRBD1 TGTGCCAGCAGCCTCCAAGTTACCGGGACAGGGGGAGTTCAGCCCCAGCATTTT CASSLQVTGTGGVQPQHF
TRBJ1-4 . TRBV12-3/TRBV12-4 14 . TGTGCCAGCAGCCCTGCCGCAACTAATGAAAAACTGTTTTTT CASSPAATNEKLFF
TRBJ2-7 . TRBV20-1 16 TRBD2 TGCAGTGCTAACGAGTGGGGCGGGAGAGAAACCTACGAGCAGTACTTC CSANEWGGRETYEQYF
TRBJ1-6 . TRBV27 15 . TGTGCCAGCCACCTTCACGGGGCAAATAATTCACCCCTCCACTTT CASHLHGANNSPLHF
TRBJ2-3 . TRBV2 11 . TGTGCCAGCAGAAAGGACGATACGCAGTATTTT CASRKDDTQYF
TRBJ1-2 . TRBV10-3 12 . TGTGCCATCAGTGGGGACTTATATGGCTACACCTTC CAISGDLYGYTF
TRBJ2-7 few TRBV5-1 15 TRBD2 TGCGCCAGCAGCTCCCGACTAGCGGCGAACTACGAGCAGTACTTC CASSSRLAANYEQYF
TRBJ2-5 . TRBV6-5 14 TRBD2 TGTGCCAGCAAACTGCGGGAGGCCCGTTACGGGCAGTACTTC CASKLREARYGQYF
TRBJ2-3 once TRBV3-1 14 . TGTGCCAGCAGCCAAGCCCTCTACACAGATACGCAGTATTTT CASSQALYTDTQYF
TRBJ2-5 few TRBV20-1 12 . TGCAGTGCTAGTAGTACAGGGGAGACCCAGTACTTC CSASSTGETQYF
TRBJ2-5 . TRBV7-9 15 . TGTGCCAGCAGCTTAGTGGGGGACGGGGCAGAGACCCAGTACTTC CASSLVGDGAETQYF
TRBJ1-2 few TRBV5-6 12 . TGTGCCAGCAGCTTGGGTGCCTATGGCTACACCTTC CASSLGAYGYTF
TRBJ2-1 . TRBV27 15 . TGTGCCAGCCGGCAACCGGGCGTTATCTACAATGAGCAGTTCTTC CASRQPGVIYNEQFF
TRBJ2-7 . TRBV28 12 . TGTGCCAGCAACCAGGGGTTGTACGAGCAGTACTTC CASNQGLYEQYF
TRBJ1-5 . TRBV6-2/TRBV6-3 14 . TGTGCCAGCAACTCCGCGACCGAAAATCAGCCCCAGCATTTT CASNSATENQPQHF
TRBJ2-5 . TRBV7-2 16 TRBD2 TGTGCCAGCAGCTCCCCAGGACTAGCGGGGCGACAGACCCAGTACTTC CASSSPGLAGRQTQYF
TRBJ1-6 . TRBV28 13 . TGTGCCAGCAGGACATTCGGGAATTCACCCCTCCACTTT CASRTFGNSPLHF
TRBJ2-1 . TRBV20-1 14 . TGCAGTGCTAGAGATGTCATCTCCTACAATGAGCAGTTCTTC CSARDVISYNEQFF
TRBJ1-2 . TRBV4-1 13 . TGCGCCAGCGCCGGGACAATAAACTATGGCTACACCTTC CASAGTINYGYTF
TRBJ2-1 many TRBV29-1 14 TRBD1 TGCAGCGTGTCCGGGACAGTCTCCTACAATGAGCAGTTCTTC CSVSGTVSYNEQFF
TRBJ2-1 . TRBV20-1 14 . TGCAGTGCTAGAATCGGTTCCTTGAGGGATGAGCAGTTCTTC CSARIGSLRDEQFF
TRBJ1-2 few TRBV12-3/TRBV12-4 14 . TGTGCCAGCAGTTTAGCGACGAGTTATGGAGGCTACACCTTC CASSLATSYGGYTF
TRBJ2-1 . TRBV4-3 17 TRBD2 TGCGCCAGCAGCCAAGATGGCGGGACTAGCGGATACAATGAGCAGTTCTTC CASSQDGGTSGYNEQFF
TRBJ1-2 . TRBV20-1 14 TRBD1 TGCAGTGCTGAACCCCGGACAGGACTCAATGGCTACACCTTC CSAEPRTGLNGYTF
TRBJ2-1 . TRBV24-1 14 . TGTGCCACCAGTGACACGACACTGAACAATGAGCAGTTCTTC CATSDTTLNNEQFF
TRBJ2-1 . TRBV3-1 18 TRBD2 TGCGCCAGCAGCCAAGCCCCCTCCGGCGGGAGGGTCTACAATGAGCAGTTCTTC CASSQAPSGGRVYNEQFF
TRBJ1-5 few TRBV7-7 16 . TGTCCCGCTGAAGAGGAGGGGTTTTATAGCAATCAGCCCCAGCATTTT CPAEEEGFYSNQPQHF
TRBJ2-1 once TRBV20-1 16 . TGCAGTGCTAGACCCGACAGGACTGGACCCTACAAGGAGCAGTTCTTC CSARPDRTGPYKEQFF
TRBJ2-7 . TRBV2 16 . TGTGCCAGCAGTCGACCCAGGGGAAGCTCCTACAATGAGCAGTACTTC CASSRPRGSSYNEQYF
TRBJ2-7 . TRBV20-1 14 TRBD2 TGCAGTGCTATTCCCGGGAGGAATAACAATGAGCAGTACTTC CSAIPGRNNNEQYF
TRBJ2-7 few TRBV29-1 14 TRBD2 TGCAGCGTAGGAGAGGGACTAGCGAACACCGAGCAGTACTTC CSVGEGLANTEQYF